This TCR beta chain was found in a study of blood T cell repertoires in COVID-19. Only in-frame clones appear in the TCRdb table, and some are missing; sequencing was by immunoSEQ multiplex PCR. The sample contains around 160,000 clones, roughly 84% of which appear only once. Germline CDR1 reads MNHEY; CDR2 reads SVGAGI. V lost 2 bases to trimming and J lost 2 bases, with 12 bases between them. The CDR3 loop spans 15 amino acids. This sequence was found in a woman aged 45-65 years who had been exposed to COVID-19. The material sequenced was PBMCs or T cells enriched from blood (not recorded which). This sequence joins TRBV6-5 and TRBJ1-1, with D possibly TRBD1 on 5 matching bases. CDR3 sequence reads: CASSYGASANTEAFF. The CDR3 coding sequence is TGTGCCAGCAGTTACGGGGCCAGCGCTAACACTGAAGCTTTCTTT.